These 15 T cell receptor beta chains came from one sample sequenced in a study of blood T cells in healthy people across ages. The authors ran a second PCR of 7 to 11 cycles using a sample-barcoded 5' primer and a J-beta primer mix. One entry per CDR3 protein results from TCRdb running MiXCR on the 5' RACE reads. The sample carries roughly 1.5 million distinct CDR3 sequences, under 55% recorded once. Material for sequencing was blood. Receptor source: a woman under 30 in good health.

As to this clonotype: Just one base apart from a much larger clone, this may be a read error. J is TRBJ2-7 and V is TRBV7-3; tentatively, D is TRBD1 or TRBD2 (5 bases each). The germline gives CDR1 SGHTA, CDR2 FQGTGA. There are 16 residues in the CDR3. The germline V and J ends were trimmed by 2 bases and 7 bases, with 21 bases remaining between them. Here the CDR3 reads CASSLGFGQGENEQYF. Written as DNA, the CDR3 is TGTGCCAGCAGCTTAGGTTTCGGCCAGGGAGAGAATGAGCAGTACTTC.

The V gene is TRBV12-3 or TRBV12-4, the J gene TRBJ2-7; possible D gene TRBD2, 6 bases. Trimming stripped 6 bases from V and 7 bases from J, with 16 bases between. The CDR3 has 13 residues. CDR3 in amino acids: CASSRLVYNEQYF. CDR3 bases: TGTGCCAGCAGCCGACTAGTCTACAATGAGCAGTACTTC.

This clonotype was found a few times. This chain connects TRBV4-1 to TRBJ1-1; D call uncertain. Germline CDR1 and CDR2: MGHRA and YSYEKL. Trimming cost V 3 bases and J 4 bases, with 6 bases left between them. The CDR3 is 12 amino acids. The CDR3 DNA sequence: TGCGCCAGCAGCCACAGCGGCACTGAAGCTTTCTTT. It translates to CASSHSGTEAFF.

This rearrangement joins TRBV12-3 or TRBV12-4 to TRBJ2-7; a possible D gene is TRBD2 (5 bases). The CDR3 loop spans 16 amino acids. Trimming left V 1 base short and J 1 base short, with 14 bases between. The DNA for the CDR3 is TGTGCCAGCAGTTTAGGCGCGTGGCGGGCTTCCTACGAGCAGTACTTC. Residues: CASSLGAWRASYEQYF.

This clonotype was counted many times. This rearrangement joins TRBV15 to TRBJ2-1; D is ambiguous. Per the germline V gene, CDR1 is LNHNV and CDR2 is YYDKDF (reference sequence). The V gene lost 5 bases and the J gene lost 4 bases, with 18 bases spanning the gap. The CDR3 loop spans 16 amino acids. The CDR3 DNA reads TGTGCCACCAGCCAAAACCAGCGCGGAGCTTACAATGAGCAGTTCTTC. It encodes CATSQNQRGAYNEQFF. The full variable domain, completed using reference TRBV15 and TRBJ2-1, is DAMVIQNPRYQVTQFGKPVTLSCSQTLNHNVMYWYQQKSSQAPKLLFHYYDKDFNNEADTPDNFQSRRPNTSFCFLDIRSPGLGDTAMYLCATSQNQRGAYNEQFFGPGTRLTVL.

The sample holds a few counts of this clonotype. The genes are TRBV10-3 and TRBJ2-3; D ambiguous. Germline CDR1 and CDR2: ENHRY and SYGVKD. This CDR3 has 12 amino acids. V was cut by 3 bases and J by 5 bases, with 6 bases left in between. CDR3 sequence: CAISDIVDTQYF. DNA of the CDR3: TGTGCCATCAGTGATATTGTAGATACGCAGTATTTT.

This chain connects TRBV20-1 to TRBJ2-7; D is possibly TRBD1 or TRBD2 (5 bases each). This CDR3 spans 14 amino acids. Trimming removed 3 bases from V and 2 bases from J, with 14 bases in between. The germline CDR1 and CDR2 sequences are DFQATT and SNEGSKA (reference sequence). CDR3 protein: CSASPTGTPYEQYF. CDR3 in DNA: TGCAGTGCTAGCCCAACCGGGACCCCCTACGAGCAGTACTTC.

Only a few counts were recorded for this clonotype. This chain joins TRBV6-6 and TRBJ1-5; 8 nucleotides line up with TRBD1. The CDR3 length is 15 residues. CDR1 and CDR2 from the germline V gene are MNHNY and SVGAGI (reference sequence). With 6 bases clipped from V and 1 base from J, the junction kept 5 bases outside the gene matches. The DNA of the CDR3 is TGTGCCAGCAGCCACCGGGACAGGAGCAATCAGCCCCAGCATTTT. As protein: CASSHRDRSNQPQHF.

The chain has TRBV6-2 or TRBV6-3 and TRBJ1-1; D uncertain. Between the trimmed V and J ends, which lost 1 base and 1 base, there was a span of 10 bases. Germline lookup yields CDR1 MNHEY and CDR2 SVGEGT. The CDR3 consists of 15 residues. The DNA for the CDR3 is TGTGCCAGCAGTTACTTCTCAGGAAGGAACACTGAAGCTTTCTTT. It yields the protein CASSYFSGRNTEAFF.

This clonotype was counted only a few times. The chain uses TRBV20-1 and TRBJ1-5; D possibly corresponds to TRBD1 (6 bases). Between the trimmed V and J ends, which lost 3 bases and 0 bases, there was a span of 27 bases. This CDR3 comprises 20 residues. Germline CDR1 reads DFQATT; CDR2 reads SNEGSKA (reference sequence). The CDR3 coding sequence is TGCAGTGCTAGGGGCTTCCATGGGGGGCCGGGGTTGAATAGCAATCAGCCCCAGCATTTT. Protein: CSARGFHGGPGLNSNQPQHF.

About this clonotype: Since a much larger clone is just one base distant, this may be a read error. This rearrangement joins TRBV12-3 or TRBV12-4 to TRBJ1-2; D gene ambiguous. This CDR3 is built from 13 residues. CDR3 sequence (DNA): TGTGCCAGCAGTCAAGGGATGAACTATGGCTGCACCTTC. Its translation is CASSQGMNYGCTF.

In this sample, this clonotype turned up a few times. The chain employs TRBV4-2 and TRBJ1-5, with 8 bases fitting TRBD1. The CDR3 sequence is 11 residues long. The junction had 2 bases not matched to a gene; V was cut back by 3 bases and J by 13 bases. Germline CDR1 is LGHNA and CDR2 is YNFKEQ. The CDR3 coding sequence is TGTGCCAGCAGCCAGGGACAGGAGCAGCATTTT. As protein: CASSQGQEQHF.

This clonotype was observed a handful of times. CDR3 sequence (DNA): TGTGCCAGCAGCGACCTGTTGGACAGGTCCTTCTATGGCTACACCTTC. Protein product: CASSDLLDRSFYGYTF. The V call is TRBV5-8, the J call TRBJ1-2, with TRBD1 matching over 7 bases. V lost 4 bases to trimming and J lost 4 bases; unmatched junction nucleotides: 13. The CDR3 totals 16 residues. Per germline, CDR1 SGHTS and CDR2 YDEGEE.

The chain links TRBV27 to TRBJ1-1; possible D gene TRBD1, 5 bases. V gave up 3 bases and J gave up 0 bases, with 14 bases separating them. The germline V gene has CDR1 MNHEY and CDR2 SMNVEV (reference sequence). The CDR3 contains 16 residues. In DNA form, the CDR3 reads TGTGCCAGCAGTTTGTCGAGGGGAACGGTGAACACTGAAGCTTTCTTT. Translation: CASSLSRGTVNTEAFF.

This clonotype was detected only a few times. CDR3 nucleotide sequence: TGTGCCAGCAGCTTACGGGAGGGCCCCTACGAGCAGTACTTC. Translating it yields CASSLREGPYEQYF. This chain links TRBV7-6 with TRBJ2-7; 8 nucleotides align to TRBD2. The CDR3 extends over 14 amino acids. V lost 2 bases, J lost 2 bases, and 2 bases stayed unmatched. Germline CDR1 is SGHVS and CDR2 is FNYEAQ.